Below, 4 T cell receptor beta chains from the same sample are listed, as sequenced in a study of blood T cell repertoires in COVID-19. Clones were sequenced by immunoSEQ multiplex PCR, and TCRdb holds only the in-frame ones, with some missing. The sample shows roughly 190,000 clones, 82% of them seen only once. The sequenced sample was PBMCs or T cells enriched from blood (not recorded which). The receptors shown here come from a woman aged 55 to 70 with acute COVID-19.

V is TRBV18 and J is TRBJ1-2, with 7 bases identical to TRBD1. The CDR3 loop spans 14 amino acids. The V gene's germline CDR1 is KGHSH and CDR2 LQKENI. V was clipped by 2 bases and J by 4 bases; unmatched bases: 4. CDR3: CASSPKSGGYGYTF. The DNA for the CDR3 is TGTGCCAGCTCACCAAAATCAGGGGGCTATGGCTACACCTTC. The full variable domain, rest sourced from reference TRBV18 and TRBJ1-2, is NAGVMQNPRHLVRRRGQEARLRCSPMKGHSHVYWYRQLPEEGLKFMVYLQKENIIDESGMPKERFSAEFPKEGPSILRIQQVVRGDSAAYFCASSPKSGGYGYTFGSGTRLTVV.

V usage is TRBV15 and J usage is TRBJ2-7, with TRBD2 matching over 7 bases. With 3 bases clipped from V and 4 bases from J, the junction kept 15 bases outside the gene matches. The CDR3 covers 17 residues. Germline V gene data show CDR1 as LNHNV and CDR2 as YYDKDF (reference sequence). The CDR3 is CATSSGQSLAVGYEQYF. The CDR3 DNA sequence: TGTGCCACCAGCAGTGGTCAGAGCCTAGCGGTGGGATACGAGCAGTACTTC. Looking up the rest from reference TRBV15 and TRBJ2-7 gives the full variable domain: DAMVIQNPRYQVTQFGKPVTLSCSQTLNHNVMYWYQQKSSQAPKLLFHYYDKDFNNEADTPDNFQSRRPNTSFCFLDIRSPGLGDTAMYLCATSSGQSLAVGYEQYFGPGTRLTVT.

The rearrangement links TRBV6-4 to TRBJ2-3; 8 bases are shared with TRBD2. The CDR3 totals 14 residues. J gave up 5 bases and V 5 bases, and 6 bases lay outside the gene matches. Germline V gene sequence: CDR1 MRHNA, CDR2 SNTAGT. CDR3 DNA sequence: TGTGCCAGCAGTCCGGGACTAGACGTAGATACGCAGTATTTT. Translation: CASSPGLDVDTQYF.

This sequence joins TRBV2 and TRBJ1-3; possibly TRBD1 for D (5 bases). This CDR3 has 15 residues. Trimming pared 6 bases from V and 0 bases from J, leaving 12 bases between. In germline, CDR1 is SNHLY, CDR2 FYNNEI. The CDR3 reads CASRSTGSSGNTIYF. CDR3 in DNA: TGTGCCAGCAGATCAACAGGTTCCTCTGGAAACACCATATATTTT. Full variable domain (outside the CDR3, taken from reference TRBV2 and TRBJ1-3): EPEVTQTPSHQVTQMGQEVILRCVPISNHLYFYWYRQILGQKVEFLVSFYNNEISEKSEIFDDQFSVERPDGSNFTLKIRSTKLEDSAMYFCASRSTGSSGNTIYFGEGSWLTVV.